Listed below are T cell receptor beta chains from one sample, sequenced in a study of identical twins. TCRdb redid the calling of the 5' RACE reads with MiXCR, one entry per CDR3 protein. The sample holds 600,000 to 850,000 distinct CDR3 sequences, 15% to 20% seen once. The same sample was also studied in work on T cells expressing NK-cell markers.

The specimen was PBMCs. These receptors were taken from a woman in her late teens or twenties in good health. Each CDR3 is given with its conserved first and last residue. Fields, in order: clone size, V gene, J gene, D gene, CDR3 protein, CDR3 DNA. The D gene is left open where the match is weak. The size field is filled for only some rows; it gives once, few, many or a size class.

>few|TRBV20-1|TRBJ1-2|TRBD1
CSARDPVTGIYGYTF
TGCAGTGCTAGAGATCCAGTGACAGGGATATATGGCTACACCTTC
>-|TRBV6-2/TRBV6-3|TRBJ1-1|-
CASSTWVSGRTEAFF
TGTGCCAGCAGTACCTGGGTCTCAGGGCGGACTGAAGCTTTCTTT
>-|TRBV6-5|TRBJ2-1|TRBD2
CASSYSSGIAGYNEQFF
TGTGCCAGCAGTTACTCGAGTGGGATAGCGGGGTACAATGAGCAGTTCTTC
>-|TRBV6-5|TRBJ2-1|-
CASSYSGPSYNEQFF
TGTGCCAGCAGTTACTCAGGTCCCTCCTACAATGAGCAGTTCTTC
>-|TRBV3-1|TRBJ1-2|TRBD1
CASSQPLPRGRGYTF
TGTGCCAGCAGCCAACCTCTCCCCAGGGGGCGAGGCTACACCTTC
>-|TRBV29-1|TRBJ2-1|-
CSVNSGVF
TGCAGCGTTAATTCCGGGGTCTTC
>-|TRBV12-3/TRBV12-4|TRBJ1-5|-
CASSRNQPQHF
TGTGCCAGCAGCCGCAATCAGCCCCAGCATTTT
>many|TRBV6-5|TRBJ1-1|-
CASSAGTEAFF
TGTGCCAGCAGCGCCGGGACTGAAGCTTTCTTT
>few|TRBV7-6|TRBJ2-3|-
CASSLAATRSTDTQYF
TGTGCCAGCAGCTTAGCAGCGACCCGAAGCACAGATACGCAGTATTTT
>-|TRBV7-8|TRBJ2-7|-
CASSSTGTVNEQYF
TGTGCCAGCAGCTCCACCGGGACGGTTAACGAGCAGTACTTC
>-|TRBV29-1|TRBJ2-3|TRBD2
CSVEDRLAGLTDTQYF
TGCAGCGTTGAAGATCGACTAGCGGGGCTCACAGATACGCAGTATTTT
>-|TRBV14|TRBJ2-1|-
CASSRLETADYNEQFF
TGTGCCAGCAGCCGGTTGGAGACAGCTGACTACAATGAGCAGTTCTTC
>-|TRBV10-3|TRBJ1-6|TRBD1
CAISVGIQGGNSPLHF
TGTGCCATCAGTGTCGGAATACAGGGGGGAAATTCACCCCTCCACTTT
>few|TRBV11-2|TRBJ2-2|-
CASSAGAGSGTGELFF
TGTGCCAGCAGCGCAGGTGCAGGGAGCGGCACCGGGGAGCTGTTTTTT
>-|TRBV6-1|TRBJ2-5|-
CASSRDWYQETQYF
TGTGCCAGCAGCCGAGACTGGTACCAAGAGACCCAGTACTTC
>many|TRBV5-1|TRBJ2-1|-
CASRVQVRDNEQFF
TGCGCCAGCAGGGTCCAGGTTCGCGATAATGAGCAGTTCTTC
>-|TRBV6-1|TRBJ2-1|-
CASCSRDFKPEQFF
TGTGCCAGCTGCTCCCGGGACTTCAAGCCCGAGCAGTTCTTC
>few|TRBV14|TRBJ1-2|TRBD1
CASSQVGQGDGYTF
TGTGCCAGCAGCCAAGTCGGACAGGGGGATGGCTACACCTTC
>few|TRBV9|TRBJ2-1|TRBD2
CASSVVVAGFNEQFF
TGTGCCAGCAGCGTAGTGGTAGCGGGGTTCAATGAGCAGTTCTTC
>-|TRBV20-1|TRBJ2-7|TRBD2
CSAGTSGGASYEQYF
TGCAGTGCTGGGACTAGCGGGGGGGCCTCCTACGAGCAGTACTTC
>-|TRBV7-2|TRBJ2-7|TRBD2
CASSPRGTSGRFQYF
TGTGCCAGCAGCCCACGCGGGACTAGCGGGAGGTTTCAGTACTTC
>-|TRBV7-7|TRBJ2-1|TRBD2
CASSLVPSGLYNEQFF
TGTGCCAGCAGCTTAGTGCCTAGCGGGCTTTACAATGAGCAGTTCTTC
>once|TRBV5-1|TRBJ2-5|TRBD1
CASSLVRDRVEYF
TGCGCCAGCAGCTTAGTCCGGGACAGAGTAGAGTACTTC
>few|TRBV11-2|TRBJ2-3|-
CASSSRFSGTTPDTQYF
TGTGCCAGCAGCTCCAGATTTTCCGGGACAACCCCCGATACGCAGTATTTT
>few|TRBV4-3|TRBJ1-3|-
CASSQNFGNSGNTIYF
TGCGCCAGCAGCCAAAACTTTGGAAACTCTGGAAACACCATATATTTT
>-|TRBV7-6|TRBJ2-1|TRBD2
CASSLQGFSGGFNEQFF
TGTGCCAGCAGCTTACAAGGGTTTAGCGGGGGGTTTAATGAGCAGTTCTTC
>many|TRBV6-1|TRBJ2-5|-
CASSLTIQETQYF
TGTGCCAGCAGTCTCACTATCCAAGAGACCCAGTACTTC
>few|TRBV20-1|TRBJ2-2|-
CSARELMSTGELFF
TGCAGTGCTAGAGAGTTGATGTCCACCGGGGAGCTGTTTTTT
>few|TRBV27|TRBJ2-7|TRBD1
CASSDTQDRLMYEQYF
TGTGCCAGCAGTGATACTCAGGACAGGTTAATGTACGAGCAGTACTTC
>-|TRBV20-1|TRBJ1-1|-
CSARAGVMNTEAFF
TGCAGTGCGCGGGCAGGGGTCATGAACACTGAAGCTTTCTTT
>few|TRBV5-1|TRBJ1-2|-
CASSVGLTMDYTF
TGCGCCAGCAGTGTTGGGTTAACTATGGACTACACCTTC
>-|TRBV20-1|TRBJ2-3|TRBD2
CSESGRADTQYF
TGCAGTGAGAGCGGGAGAGCAGATACGCAGTATTTT
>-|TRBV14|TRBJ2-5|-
CASSQGRGGGSQETQYF
TGTGCCAGCAGCCAAGGTCGAGGGGGAGGGAGTCAAGAGACCCAGTACTTC
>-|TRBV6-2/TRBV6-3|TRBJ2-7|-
CASTDLGGLDPPYEQYF
TGTGCCAGCACAGATTTGGGGGGGCTGGATCCCCCCTACGAGCAGTACTTC
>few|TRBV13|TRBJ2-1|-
CASSHPSSSYNEQFF
TGTGCCAGCAGCCATCCATCGAGCTCCTACAATGAGCAGTTCTTC
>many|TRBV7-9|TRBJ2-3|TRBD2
CASSFRTSGPGTQYF
TGTGCCAGCAGCTTCAGGACTAGCGGTCCGGGTACGCAGTATTTT
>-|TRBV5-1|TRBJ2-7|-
CASMLAPDGSYEQYF
TGCGCCAGCATGCTTGCCCCGGACGGGAGCTACGAGCAGTACTTC
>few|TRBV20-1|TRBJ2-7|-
CSANEQVSTYEQYF
TGCAGTGCCAACGAACAGGTGTCGACCTACGAGCAGTACTTC
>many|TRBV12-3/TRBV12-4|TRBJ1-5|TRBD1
CASSLGGQGDQPQHF
TGTGCCAGCAGTTTAGGTGGTCAGGGGGATCAGCCCCAGCATTTT
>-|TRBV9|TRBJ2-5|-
CASSVEIGPAETQYF
TGTGCCAGCAGCGTAGAGATCGGGCCCGCAGAGACCCAGTACTTC
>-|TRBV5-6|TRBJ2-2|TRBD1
CASSSGQGYPRTGELFF
TGTGCCAGCAGCTCGGGACAGGGGTACCCCAGGACCGGGGAGCTGTTTTTT
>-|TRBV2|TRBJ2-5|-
CASSIRGNQETQYF
TGTGCCAGCAGCATCCGGGGGAACCAAGAGACCCAGTACTTC
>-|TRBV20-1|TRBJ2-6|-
CSARRAGISGANVLTF
TGCAGTGCTAGACGGGCGGGGATCTCTGGGGCCAACGTCCTGACTTTC
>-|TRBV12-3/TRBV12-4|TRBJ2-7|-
CASRPGTLIYEQYF
TGTGCCAGCAGACCCGGGACTCTTATTTACGAGCAGTACTTC
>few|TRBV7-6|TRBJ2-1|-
CASSLSPAVNEQFF
TGTGCCAGCAGCTTAAGTCCGGCCGTAAATGAGCAGTTCTTC
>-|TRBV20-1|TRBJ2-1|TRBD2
CSARDWDSGELNEQFF
TGCAGTGCTAGAGATTGGGATAGCGGGGAACTCAATGAGCAGTTCTTC
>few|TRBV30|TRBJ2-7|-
CAWRRGGYEQYF
TGTGCTTGGAGGCGCGGTGGGTACGAGCAGTACTTC
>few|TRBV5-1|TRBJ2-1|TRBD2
CASSLALLAGSYNEQFF
TGCGCCAGCAGCTTGGCCTTGCTAGCGGGTTCCTACAATGAGCAGTTCTTC
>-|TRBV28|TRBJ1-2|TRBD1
CASFERDRGGYGYTF
TGTGCCAGCTTCGAGCGGGACAGGGGCGGCTATGGCTACACCTTC
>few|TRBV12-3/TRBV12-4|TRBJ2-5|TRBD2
CASSLPGTSGDQETQYF
TGTGCCAGCAGTTTGCCCGGGACTAGCGGGGATCAAGAGACCCAGTACTTC
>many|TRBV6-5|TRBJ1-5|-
CASSYSTTGNQPQHF
TGTGCCAGCAGTTACTCCACCACAGGGAATCAGCCCCAGCATTTT
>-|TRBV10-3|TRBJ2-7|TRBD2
CATLGSGSRYEQYF
TGTGCCACCCTAGGGAGCGGGAGCCGCTACGAGCAGTACTTC
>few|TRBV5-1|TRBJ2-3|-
CASRPPGGSDTQYF
TGCGCCAGTCGGCCTCCGGGGGGCAGCGATACGCAGTATTTT